This T cell receptor beta chain emerged from a study of shared clonotypes between healthy human individuals. Germline CDR1 and CDR2: SGHAT and FQDESV (reference sequence). The CDR3 is made up of 15 amino acids. Deletions cut 5 bases from V and 0 bases from J, with 14 bases between. TCRdb keeps only in-frame clones here, not all; method: immunoSEQ multiplex PCR. This sample has roughly 2,500,000 clones, with over 85% found just once. Sequenced input: naive CD4+ T cells from PBMCs. The subset: CD45RA+ positively selected. The chain recombines TRBV11-1 with TRBJ2-7, with no clear D. This clonotype was obtained from a young man in good health. Some clones in this sample may be carry-over from other donors' samples. The DNA of the CDR3 is TGTGCCAGCAGCCCCCAAGGGCTGGGCTCCTACGAGCAGTACTTC. Encoded protein: CASSPQGLGSYEQYF.